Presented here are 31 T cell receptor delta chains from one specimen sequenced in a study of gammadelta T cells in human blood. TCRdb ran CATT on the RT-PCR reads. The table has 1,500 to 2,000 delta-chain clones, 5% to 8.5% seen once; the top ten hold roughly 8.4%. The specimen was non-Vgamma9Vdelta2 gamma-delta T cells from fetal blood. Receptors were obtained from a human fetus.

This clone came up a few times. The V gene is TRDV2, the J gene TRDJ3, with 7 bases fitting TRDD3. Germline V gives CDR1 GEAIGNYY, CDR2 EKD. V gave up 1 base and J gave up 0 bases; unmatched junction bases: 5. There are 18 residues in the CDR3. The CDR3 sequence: CACDTGGPSSWDTRQMFF. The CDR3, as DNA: TGTGCCTGTGACACTGGGGGACCGAGCTCCTGGGACACCCGACAGATGTTTTTC.

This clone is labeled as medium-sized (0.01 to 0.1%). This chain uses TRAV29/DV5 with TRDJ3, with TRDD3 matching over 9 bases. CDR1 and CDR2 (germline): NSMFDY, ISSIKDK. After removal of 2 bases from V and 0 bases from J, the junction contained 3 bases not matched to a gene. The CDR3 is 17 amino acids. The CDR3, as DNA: TGTGCAGCAAGTACTGGGGGACCCTCCTGGGACACCCGACAGATGTTTTTC. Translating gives CAASTGGPSWDTRQMFF. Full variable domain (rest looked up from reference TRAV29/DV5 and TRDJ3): DQQVKQNSPSLSVQEGRISILNCDYTNSMFDYFLWYKKYPAEGPTFLISISSIKDKNEDGRFTVFLNKSAKHLSLHIVPSQPGDSAVYFCAASTGGPSWDTRQMFFGTGIKLFVEP.

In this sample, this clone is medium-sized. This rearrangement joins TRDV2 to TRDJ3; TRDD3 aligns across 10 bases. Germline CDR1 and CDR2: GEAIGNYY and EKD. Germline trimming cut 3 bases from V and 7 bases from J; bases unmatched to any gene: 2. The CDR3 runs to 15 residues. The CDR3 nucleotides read TGTGCCTGTGACTGGGGGATACAAGACACCCGACAGATGTTTTTC. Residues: CACDWGIQDTRQMFF.

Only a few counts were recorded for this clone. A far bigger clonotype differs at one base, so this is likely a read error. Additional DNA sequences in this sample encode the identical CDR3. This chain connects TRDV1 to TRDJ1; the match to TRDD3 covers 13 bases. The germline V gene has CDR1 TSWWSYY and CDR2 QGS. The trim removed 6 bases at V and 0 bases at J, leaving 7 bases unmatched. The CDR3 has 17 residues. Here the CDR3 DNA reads TGTGCTCTTGGACCCCAACTGGGGGATACGAACACCGATAAACTCATCTTT. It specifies CALGPQLGDTNTDKLIF.

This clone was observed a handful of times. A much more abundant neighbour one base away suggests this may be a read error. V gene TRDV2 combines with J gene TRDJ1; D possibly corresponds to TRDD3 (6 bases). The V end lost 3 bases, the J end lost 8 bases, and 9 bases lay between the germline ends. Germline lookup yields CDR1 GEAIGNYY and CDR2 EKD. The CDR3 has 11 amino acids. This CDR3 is CACDYWEKLIF. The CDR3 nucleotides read TGTGCCTGTGACTACTGGGAGAAACTCATCTTT.

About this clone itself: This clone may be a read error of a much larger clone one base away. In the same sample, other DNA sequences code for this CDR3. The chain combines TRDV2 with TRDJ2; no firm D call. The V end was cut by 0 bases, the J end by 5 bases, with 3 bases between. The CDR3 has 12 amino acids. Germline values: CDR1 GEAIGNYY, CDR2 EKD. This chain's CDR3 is CACDTGTAQLFF. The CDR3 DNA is TGTGCCTGTGACACCGGCACAGCACAACTCTTCTTT.

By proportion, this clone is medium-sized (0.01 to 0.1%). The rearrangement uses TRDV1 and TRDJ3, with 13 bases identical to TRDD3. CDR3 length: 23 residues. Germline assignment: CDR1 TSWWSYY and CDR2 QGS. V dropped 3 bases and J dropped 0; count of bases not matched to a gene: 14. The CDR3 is CALGDDILGDTHRYSWDTRQMFF. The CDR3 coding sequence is TGTGCTCTTGGGGACGATATACTGGGGGATACGCATCGGTACTCCTGGGACACCCGACAGATGTTTTTC.

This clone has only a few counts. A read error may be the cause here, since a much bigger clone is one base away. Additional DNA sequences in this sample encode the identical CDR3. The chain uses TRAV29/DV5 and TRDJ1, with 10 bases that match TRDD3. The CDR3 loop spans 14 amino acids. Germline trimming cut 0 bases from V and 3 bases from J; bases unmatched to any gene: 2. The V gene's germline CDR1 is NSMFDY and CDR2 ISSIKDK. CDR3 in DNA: TGTGCAGCAAGCGCTGGGGGATATGCCGATAAACTCATCTTT. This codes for CAASAGGYADKLIF.

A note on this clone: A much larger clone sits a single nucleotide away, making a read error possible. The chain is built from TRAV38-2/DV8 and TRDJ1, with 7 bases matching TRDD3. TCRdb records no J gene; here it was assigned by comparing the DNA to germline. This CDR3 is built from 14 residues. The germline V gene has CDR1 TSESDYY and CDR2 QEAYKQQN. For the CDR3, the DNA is TGTGCTTATAAGAGCGGGGGATACACCGATAAACTCATCTTT. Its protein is CAYKSGGYTDKLIF.

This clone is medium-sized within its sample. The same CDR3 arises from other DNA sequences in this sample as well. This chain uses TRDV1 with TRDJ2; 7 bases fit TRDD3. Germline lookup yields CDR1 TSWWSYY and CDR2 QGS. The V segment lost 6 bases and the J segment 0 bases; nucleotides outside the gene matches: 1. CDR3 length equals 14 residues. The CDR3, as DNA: TGTGCTCTTGGTGGGGGAGCTTTGACAGCACAACTCTTCTTT. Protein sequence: CALGGGALTAQLFF.

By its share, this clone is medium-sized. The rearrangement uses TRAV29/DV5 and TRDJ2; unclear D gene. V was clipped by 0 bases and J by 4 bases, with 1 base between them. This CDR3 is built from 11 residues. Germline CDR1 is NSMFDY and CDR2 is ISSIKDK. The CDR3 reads CAASATAQLFF. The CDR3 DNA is TGTGCAGCAAGCGCGACAGCACAACTCTTCTTT.

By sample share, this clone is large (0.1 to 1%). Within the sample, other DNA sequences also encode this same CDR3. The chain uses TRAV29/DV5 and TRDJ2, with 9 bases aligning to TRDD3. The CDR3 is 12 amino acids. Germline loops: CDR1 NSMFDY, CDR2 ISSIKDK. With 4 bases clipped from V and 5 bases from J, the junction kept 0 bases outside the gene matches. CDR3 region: CAALGDTAQLFF. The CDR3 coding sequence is TGTGCAGCACTGGGGGATACAGCACAACTCTTCTTT. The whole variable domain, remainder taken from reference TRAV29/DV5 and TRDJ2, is DQQVKQNSPSLSVQEGRISILNCDYTNSMFDYFLWYKKYPAEGPTFLISISSIKDKNEDGRFTVFLNKSAKHLSLHIVPSQPGDSAVYFCAALGDTAQLFFGKGTQLIVEP.

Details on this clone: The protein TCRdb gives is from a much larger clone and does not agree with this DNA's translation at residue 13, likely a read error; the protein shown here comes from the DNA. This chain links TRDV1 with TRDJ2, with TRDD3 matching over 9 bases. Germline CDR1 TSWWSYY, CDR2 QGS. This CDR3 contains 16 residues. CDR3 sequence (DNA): TGTGCTCTTGGGGAACTCTGGGGGATTTTGACAGCAAAACTCTTCTTT. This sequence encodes CALGELWGILTAKLFF.

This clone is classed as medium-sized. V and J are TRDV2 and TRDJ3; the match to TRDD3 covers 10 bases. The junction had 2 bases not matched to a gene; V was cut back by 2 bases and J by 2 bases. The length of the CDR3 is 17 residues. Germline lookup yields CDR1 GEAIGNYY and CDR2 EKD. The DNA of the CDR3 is TGTGCCTGTGACAACTGGGGGATCCCCTGGGACACCCGACAGATGTTTTTC. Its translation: CACDNWGIPWDTRQMFF.

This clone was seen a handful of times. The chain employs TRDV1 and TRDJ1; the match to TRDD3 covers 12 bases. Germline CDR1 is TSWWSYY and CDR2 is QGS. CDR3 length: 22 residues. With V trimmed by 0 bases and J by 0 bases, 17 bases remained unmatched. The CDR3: CALGELMGTLWGIRPYTDKLIF. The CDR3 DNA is TGTGCTCTTGGGGAACTAATGGGGACTCTCTGGGGGATACGCCCGTACACCGATAAACTCATCTTT.

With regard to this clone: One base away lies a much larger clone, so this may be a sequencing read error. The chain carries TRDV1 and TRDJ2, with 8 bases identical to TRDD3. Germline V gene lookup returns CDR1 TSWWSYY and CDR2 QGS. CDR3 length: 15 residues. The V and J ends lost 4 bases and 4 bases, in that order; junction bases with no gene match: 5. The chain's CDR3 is CALGGPTGGTAQLFF. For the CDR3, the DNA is TGTGCTCTTGGGGGTCCTACTGGGGGGACAGCACAACTCTTCTTT.

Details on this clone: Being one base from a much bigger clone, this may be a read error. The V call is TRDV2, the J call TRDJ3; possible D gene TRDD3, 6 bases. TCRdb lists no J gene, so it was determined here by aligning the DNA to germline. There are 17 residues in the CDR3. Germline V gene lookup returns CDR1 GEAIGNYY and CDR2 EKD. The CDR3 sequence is CACDWGSSSWDTLQMFF. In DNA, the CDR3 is TGTGCCTGTGACTGGGGGTCGAGCTCCTGGGACACCCTACAGATGTTTTTC.

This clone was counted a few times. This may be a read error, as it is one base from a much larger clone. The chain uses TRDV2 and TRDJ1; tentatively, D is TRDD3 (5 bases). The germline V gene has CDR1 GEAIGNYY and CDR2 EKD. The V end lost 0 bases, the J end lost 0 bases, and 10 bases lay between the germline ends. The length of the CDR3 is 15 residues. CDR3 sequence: CACDTGETYTDKLIF. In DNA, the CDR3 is TGTGCCTGTGACACCGGGGAGACATACACCGATAAACTCATCTTT.

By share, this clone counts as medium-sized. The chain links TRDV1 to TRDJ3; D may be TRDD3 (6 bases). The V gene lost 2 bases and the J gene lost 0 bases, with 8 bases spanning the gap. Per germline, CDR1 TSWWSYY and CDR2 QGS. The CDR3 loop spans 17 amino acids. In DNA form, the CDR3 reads TGTGCTCTTGGGGAAGTACTGGGCTCCTGGGACACCCGACAGATGTTTTTC. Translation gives CALGEVLGSWDTRQMFF.

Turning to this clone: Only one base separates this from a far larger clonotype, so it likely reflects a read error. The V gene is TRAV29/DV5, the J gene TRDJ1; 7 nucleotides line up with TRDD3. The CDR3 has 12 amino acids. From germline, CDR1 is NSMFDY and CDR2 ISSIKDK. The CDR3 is CAASWGTDKRIF. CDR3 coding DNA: TGTGCAGCAAGCTGGGGGACCGATAAACGCATCTTT.

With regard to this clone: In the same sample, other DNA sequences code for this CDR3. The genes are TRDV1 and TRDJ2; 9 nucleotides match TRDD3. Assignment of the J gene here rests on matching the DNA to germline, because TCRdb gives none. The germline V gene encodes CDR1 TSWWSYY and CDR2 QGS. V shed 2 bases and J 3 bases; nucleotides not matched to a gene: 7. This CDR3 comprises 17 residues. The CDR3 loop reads CALGETGGPPLTAQLFF. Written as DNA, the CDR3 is TGTGCTCTTGGGGAAACTGGGGGACCTCCTCTGACAGCACAACTCTTCTTT.

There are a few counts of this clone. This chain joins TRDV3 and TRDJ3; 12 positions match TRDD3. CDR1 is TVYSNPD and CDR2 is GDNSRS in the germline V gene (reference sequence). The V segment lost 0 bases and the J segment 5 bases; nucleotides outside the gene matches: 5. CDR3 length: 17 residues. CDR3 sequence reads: CAFSLGDTPRDTRQMFF. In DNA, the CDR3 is TGTGCCTTTAGCCTGGGGGATACGCCCCGGGACACCCGACAGATGTTTTTC.

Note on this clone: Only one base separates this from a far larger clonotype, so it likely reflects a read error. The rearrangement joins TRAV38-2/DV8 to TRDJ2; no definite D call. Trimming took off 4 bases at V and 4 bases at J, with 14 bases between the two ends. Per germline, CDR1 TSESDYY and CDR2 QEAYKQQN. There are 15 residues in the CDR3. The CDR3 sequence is CAYRSWRLGTAQLFF. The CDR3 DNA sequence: TGTGCTTATAGGTCCTGGAGATTGGGGACAGCACAACTCTTCTTT.

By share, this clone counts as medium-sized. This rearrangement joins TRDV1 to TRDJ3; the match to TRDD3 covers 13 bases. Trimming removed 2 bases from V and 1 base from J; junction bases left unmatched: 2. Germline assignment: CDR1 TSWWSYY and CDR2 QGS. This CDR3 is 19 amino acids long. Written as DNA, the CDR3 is TGTGCTCTTGGGGAAACTGGGGGATACGCGTCCTGGGACACCCGACAGATGTTTTTC. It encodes CALGETGGYASWDTRQMFF.

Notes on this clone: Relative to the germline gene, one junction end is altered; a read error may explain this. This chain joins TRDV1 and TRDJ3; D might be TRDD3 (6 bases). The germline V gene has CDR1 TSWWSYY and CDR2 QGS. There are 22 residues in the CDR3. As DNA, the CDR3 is TGTGCTCTTGGGGAACTCCCCTACGGGGGGACTACCAGCTCCTGTGACACCCGACAGATGTTTTTC. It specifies CALGELPYGGTTSSCDTRQMFF.

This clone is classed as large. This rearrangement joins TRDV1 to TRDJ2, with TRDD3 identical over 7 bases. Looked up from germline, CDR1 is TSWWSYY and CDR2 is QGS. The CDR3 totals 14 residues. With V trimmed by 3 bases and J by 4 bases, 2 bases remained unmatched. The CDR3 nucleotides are TGTGCTCTTGGGGAGTACTGGGGGACAGCACAACTCTTCTTT. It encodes CALGEYWGTAQLFF.

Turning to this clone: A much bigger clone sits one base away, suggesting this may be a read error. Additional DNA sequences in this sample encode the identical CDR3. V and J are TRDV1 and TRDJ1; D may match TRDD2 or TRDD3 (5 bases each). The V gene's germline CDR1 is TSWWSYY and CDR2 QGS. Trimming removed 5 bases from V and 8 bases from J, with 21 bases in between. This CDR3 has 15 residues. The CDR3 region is CALGLPPSYGGKLIF. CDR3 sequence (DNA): TGTGCTCTTGGGCTGCCCCCTTCATACGGGGGGAAACTCATCTTT.

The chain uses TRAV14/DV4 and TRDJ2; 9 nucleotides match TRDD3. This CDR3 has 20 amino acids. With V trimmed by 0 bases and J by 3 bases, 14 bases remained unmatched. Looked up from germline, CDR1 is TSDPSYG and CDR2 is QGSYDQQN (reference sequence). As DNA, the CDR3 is TGTGCAATGAGAGAGGGATTGGAGTACTGGGGGACGCACCTGACAGCACAACTCTTCTTT. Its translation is CAMREGLEYWGTHLTAQLFF.

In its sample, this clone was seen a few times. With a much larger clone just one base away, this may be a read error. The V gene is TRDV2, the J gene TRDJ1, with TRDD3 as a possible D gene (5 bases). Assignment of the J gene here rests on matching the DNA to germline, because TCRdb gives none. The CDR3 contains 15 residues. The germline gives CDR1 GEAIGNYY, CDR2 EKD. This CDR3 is CARDTGSPGRDKLIF. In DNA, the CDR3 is TGTGCCCGTGACACGGGGAGTCCCGGAAGGGATAAACTCATCTTT.

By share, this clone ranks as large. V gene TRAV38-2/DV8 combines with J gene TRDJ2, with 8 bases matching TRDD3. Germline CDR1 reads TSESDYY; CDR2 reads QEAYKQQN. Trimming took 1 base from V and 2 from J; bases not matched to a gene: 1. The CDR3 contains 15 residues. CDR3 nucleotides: TGTGCTTATAGGAGCCCTGGGGGATTGACAGCACAACTCTTCTTT. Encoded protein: CAYRSPGGLTAQLFF.

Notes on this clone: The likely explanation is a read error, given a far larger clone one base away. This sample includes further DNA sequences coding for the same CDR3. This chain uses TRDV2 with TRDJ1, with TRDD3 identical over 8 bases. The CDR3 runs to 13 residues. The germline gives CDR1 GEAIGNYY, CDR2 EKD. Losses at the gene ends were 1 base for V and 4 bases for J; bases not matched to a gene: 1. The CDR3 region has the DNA TGTGCCTGTGACACGGGGGGATACGATAAACTCATCTTT. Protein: CACDTGGYDKLIF.